The rows below give T cell receptor beta chains drawn from one sample of a study of STAT5B mutations in CD4+ large granular lymphocyte leukemia. TCRdb keeps only in-frame clones here, not all; method: immunoSEQ multiplex PCR. Found here are about 29,000 clones, about three quarters of them singletons; the top ten hold around 1%. Sequences were obtained from CD4+ T cells from blood buffy coats. These receptors were taken from a human donor in good health. The conserved cysteine and the conserved F or W are not part of the CDR3 here.

ASSPPDLVGGYT	TRBJ1-2	TRBV18
ASSQDREHSPLH	TRBJ1-6	TRBV4-1
ASKGGTVNEKLF	TRBJ1-4	TRBV19
ASSQDRWSSPLH	TRBJ1-6	TRBV7-6
ASSPQGNETQY	TRBJ2-5	TRBV28
ASSSAGFYEQF	TRBJ2-1	TRBV7-9
ASSDGRDSYGYT	TRBJ1-2	TRBV5-1
ASSLVGGGVETQY	TRBJ2-5	TRBV5-4
ASSLARGRTNEKLF	TRBJ1-4	TRBV7-8
ASSDGESEQF	TRBJ2-1	TRBV6-4
ASREGYGNTIY	TRBJ1-3	TRBV11-2
ASSLLLYNSPLH	TRBJ1-6	TRBV28
ASSPGAGQNEQF	TRBJ2-1	TRBV7-9
AWRRLLYQETQY	TRBJ2-5	TRBV30
ASSLGGGNTGELF	TRBJ2-2	TRBV11-2
ASREPANTEAF	TRBJ1-1	TRBV6-1
ASTTLLSGEQF	TRBJ2-1	TRBV27
ASSGVTGPGELF	TRBJ2-2	TRBV27
AWSVERGSTDTQY	TRBJ2-3	TRBV30
ASSLGPRADTQY	TRBJ2-3	TRBV11-2
ASSLLGTGTYEQY	TRBJ2-7	TRBV18
ASRGLAAEGQF	TRBJ2-1	TRBV2
AWGQNNSPLH	TRBJ1-6	TRBV30
ASSAQENQPQH	TRBJ1-5	TRBV6-4
ASSVVSGLEAF	TRBJ1-1	TRBV9
ASSQDVANTEAF	TRBJ1-1	TRBV4-2
ASRLTGHLNTEAF	TRBJ1-1	TRBV27
ASSPGLSTDTQY	TRBJ2-3	TRBV7-7
ASRRGQLNTEAF	TRBJ1-1	TRBV5-6
ASSQDRAWMGETQY	TRBJ2-5	TRBV14